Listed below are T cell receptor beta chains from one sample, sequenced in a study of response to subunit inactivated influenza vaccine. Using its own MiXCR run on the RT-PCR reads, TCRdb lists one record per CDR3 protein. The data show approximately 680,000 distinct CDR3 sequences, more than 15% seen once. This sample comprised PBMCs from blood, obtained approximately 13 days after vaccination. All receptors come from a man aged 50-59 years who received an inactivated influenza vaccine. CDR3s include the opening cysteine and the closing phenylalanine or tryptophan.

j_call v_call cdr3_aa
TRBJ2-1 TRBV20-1 CSARLTGGSYNEQFF
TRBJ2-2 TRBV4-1 CASSQYELTGELFF
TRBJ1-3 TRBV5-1 CASSLASSGNTIYF
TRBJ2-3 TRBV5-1 CASSLVLAGSTDTQYF
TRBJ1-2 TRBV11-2 CASSSPRDSSKANYGYTF
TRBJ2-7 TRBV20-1 CSARAPTTLYEQYF
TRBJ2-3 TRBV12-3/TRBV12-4 CASSFWGGTDTQYF
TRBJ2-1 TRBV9 CASSQRTGTGSNEQFF
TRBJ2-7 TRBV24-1 CATSDSGTDTYEQYF
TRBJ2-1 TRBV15 CATSRRGANYNEQFF
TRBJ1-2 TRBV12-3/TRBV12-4 CASSFVTVNYGYTF
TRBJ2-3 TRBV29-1 CSVEGRQATDTQYF
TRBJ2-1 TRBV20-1 CSAPAPGSYNEQFF
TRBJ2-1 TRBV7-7 CASSRTEDYNEQFF
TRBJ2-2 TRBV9 CASSGNAGGGRGTGELFF
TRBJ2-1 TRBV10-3 CAISAEPAGGRSEQFF
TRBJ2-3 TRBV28 CASSPTLTSTDTQYF
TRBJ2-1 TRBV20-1 CSAPLGKQFF
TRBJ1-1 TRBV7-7 CASSQHLNTEAFF
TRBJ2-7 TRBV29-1 CSVEGVIRGHIYEQYF
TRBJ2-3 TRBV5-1 CASSPIGQGVDTQYF
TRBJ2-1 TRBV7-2 CASSPTSGRPTYNEQFF
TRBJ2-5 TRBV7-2 CASSPRLVGGSGETQYF
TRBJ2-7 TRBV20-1 CSARERELHYEQYF
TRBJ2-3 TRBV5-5 CASSSLAGLGDTQYF
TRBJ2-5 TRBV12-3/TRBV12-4 CASSSSWGQETQYF
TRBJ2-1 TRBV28 CASSPIRRGRGTEQFF
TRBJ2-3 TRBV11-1 CASSKLLTGTQYF
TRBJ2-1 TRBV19 CASSYRDRGQDEQFF
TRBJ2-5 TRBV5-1 CASSSRKRGQGETQYF
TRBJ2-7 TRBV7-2 CASSSQGDEQYF
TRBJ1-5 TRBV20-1 CSAIPGTPLRYSNQPQHF
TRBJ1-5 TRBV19 CASRTGPRNQPQHF
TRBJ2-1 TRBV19 CASSIGWRNEQFF
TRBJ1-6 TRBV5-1 CASSLGQTGSSPLHF
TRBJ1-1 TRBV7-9 CASSRDRGAFF
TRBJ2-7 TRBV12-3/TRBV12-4 CASSPAPPIGEQYF
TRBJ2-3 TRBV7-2 CASSFPAGGLNTQYF
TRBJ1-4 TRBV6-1 CASRRDKGEDNEKLFF
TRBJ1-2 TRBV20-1 CSARVRTVGGYTF
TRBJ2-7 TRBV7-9 CASSHTGTGVHEQYF
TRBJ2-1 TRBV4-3 CASSQDGLAGVVNEQFF
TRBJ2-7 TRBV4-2 CASSLGTLAYDEQYF
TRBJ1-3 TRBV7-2 CASSSQTGPNSGNTIYF
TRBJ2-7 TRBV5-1 CASSPRSYAYEQYF
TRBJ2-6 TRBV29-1 CSVGPRIGQGRSGANVLTF
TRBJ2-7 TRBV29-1 CSVEEGNYEQYF
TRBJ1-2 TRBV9 CASSAVQGGNGYTF
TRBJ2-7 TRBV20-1 CSARDPIQPSYEQYF
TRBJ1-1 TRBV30 CAWTVITEAFF
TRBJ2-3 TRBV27 CASSSWTAAADTQYF
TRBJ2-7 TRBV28 CASSLGGQGNSYEQYF
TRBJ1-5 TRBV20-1 CSARDQFKTGINQPQHF
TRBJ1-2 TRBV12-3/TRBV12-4 CASSPGEVYGYTF
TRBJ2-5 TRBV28 CASSTGAGVLTQYF